This T cell receptor (beta chain) stems from a study of blood T cell repertoires in COVID-19. Repertoires were generated with immunoSEQ multiplex PCR, while TCRdb's copy carries only in-frame clones and drops some. The data contain roughly 100,000 clones, roughly nine tenths of them singletons. Germline CDR1 SGHDN, CDR2 FVKESK. CDR3 size: 16 residues. The V gene end was trimmed by 3 bases and the J gene end by 6 bases; junction bases not matched to a gene: 11. V gene TRBV14 combines with J gene TRBJ2-3; TRBD1 matches 8 bases. What was sequenced was peripheral blood. This TCR was sampled from a woman in her forties or fifties with COVID-19, enrolled during active disease. The CDR3, as DNA: TGTGCCAGCAGCCAGACGGGACAGGTGTATTACGATACGCAGTATTTT. Its translation is CASSQTGQVYYDTQYF. Variable domain in full (rest from reference TRBV14 and TRBJ2-3): EAGVTQFPSHSVIEKGQTVTLRCDPISGHDNLYWYRRVMGKEIKFLLHFVKESKQDESGMPNNRFLAERTGGTYSTLKVQPAELEDSGVYFCASSQTGQVYYDTQYFGPGTRLTVL.